The 10 T cell receptor beta chains in this list originate from one sample, sequenced in a study of cytomegalovirus exposure and HLA in healthy donors. The PCR used 60 Vbeta and 13 Jbeta primers. Libraries were prepared by immunoSEQ multiplex PCR; TCRdb keeps only in-frame clonotypes and omits some of them. Among roughly 190,000 clones listed, around 90% were seen once. Input material: PBMCs. Receptor source: a boy between 2 and 15 years old in good health and CMV-seronegative.

The rearrangement joins TRBV6-5 to TRBJ1-4, with D unclear. Looked up from germline, CDR1 is MNHEY and CDR2 is SVGAGI. V lost 5 bases and J 7 bases, leaving 11 bases between the germline ends. This CDR3 has 13 amino acids. This CDR3 is CASSVGSPEKLFF. As DNA, the CDR3 is TGTGCCAGCAGTGTTGGCAGTCCTGAAAAACTGTTTTTT.

The J gene is TRBJ2-5, the V gene TRBV18; D remains unclear. The DNA end is more similar to TRBJ2-7, so the J call may be wrong. The length of the CDR3 is 13 residues. Germline V CDR1 and CDR2: KGHSH, LQKENI. The CDR3 nucleotides are TGTGCCAGCTCACCACCGGGCTCCTACGAGCAGTACTTC. Protein sequence: CASSPPGSYEQYF.

J is TRBJ2-7 and V is TRBV30; D possibly corresponds to TRBD2 (5 bases). Germline V gene lookup returns CDR1 GTSNPN and CDR2 SVGIG (reference sequence). V lost 1 base to trimming and J lost 5 bases, with 12 bases between them. CDR3 size: 13 residues. Written as DNA, the CDR3 is TGTGCCTGGAGTGCGGGAAGTTCCGACGAGCAGTACTTC. Its translation is CAWSAGSSDEQYF. Looking up the rest from reference TRBV30 and TRBJ2-7 gives the full variable domain: SQTIHQWPATLVQPVGSPLSLECTVEGTSNPNLYWYRQAAGRGLQLLFYSVGIGQISSEVPQNLSASRPQDRQFILSSKKLLLSDSGFYLCAWSAGSSDEQYFGPGTRLTVT.

J is TRBJ2-3 and V is TRBV28; 8 bases map to TRBD2. V trimming: 7 bases; J trimming: 6 bases; junction bases outside the gene matches: 3. The V gene's germline CDR1 is MDHEN and CDR2 SYDVKM. The CDR3 totals 12 residues. The CDR3 nucleotides read TGTGCCAGCAACGGACTAGCCGATACGCAGTATTTT. This translates into CASNGLADTQYF.

This sequence joins TRBV12-1 and TRBJ2-1; the table's TRBD1 call for D was not verified on the DNA. TRBV12-1 is an annotated pseudogene. This CDR3 is 12 amino acids long. CDR3 DNA sequence: TGTGCCAGCAGCTTTCCCAACAATGAGCAGTTCTTC. It encodes CASSFPNNEQFF.

This clone was found a few times. The chain uses TRBV4-1 and TRBJ2-1; the match to TRBD2 covers 7 bases. V was pared by 2 bases and J by 8 bases, with 3 bases of the junction left unmatched. CDR1 MGHRA and CDR2 YSYEKL come from the germline V gene. The CDR3 sequence is 13 residues long. The CDR3 spells CASSQLREDEQFF. The CDR3 DNA reads TGCGCCAGCAGCCAACTCCGGGAGGATGAGCAGTTCTTC.

The chain uses TRBV5-1 and TRBJ2-1, with 10 nucleotides matching TRBD2. Germline CDR1 SGHRS, CDR2 YFSETQ. The CDR3 covers 15 residues. V was clipped by 4 bases and J by 2 bases; unmatched bases: 3. The CDR3 is CASSAGLATYNEQFF. CDR3 DNA: TGCGCCAGCAGCGCGGGACTAGCGACCTACAATGAGCAGTTCTTC.

The J gene is TRBJ1-4, the V gene TRBV5-8; D gene unclear. In germline, CDR1 is SGHTS, CDR2 YDEGEE. CDR3 size: 14 residues. V was shortened by 2 bases and J by 3 bases, with 8 bases between the two germline ends. CDR3 sequence (DNA): TGTGCCAGCAGCTTAGTGACTCCTAATGAAAAACTGTTTTTT. It is translated as CASSLVTPNEKLFF.

This sequence joins TRBV5-4 and TRBJ2-7; maybe TRBD1 (6 bases). V lost 2 bases and J lost 0, with 15 bases in between. The CDR3 is 16 amino acids. Germline V gene lookup returns CDR1 SGHNT and CDR2 YYREEE (reference sequence). DNA for the CDR3: TGTGCCAGCAGCTTAACGCCGGGACAACTCTCCTACGAGCAGTACTTC. This gives the protein CASSLTPGQLSYEQYF. Looking up the rest from reference TRBV5-4 and TRBJ2-7 gives the full variable domain: ETGVTQSPTHLIKTRGQQVTLRCSSQSGHNTVSWYQQALGQGPQFIFQYYREEENGRGNFPPRFSGLQFPNYSSELNVNALELDDSALYLCASSLTPGQLSYEQYFGPGTRLTVT.

The chain links TRBV7-7 to TRBJ2-1, with D perhaps TRBD2 (7 bases). Germline V lookup: CDR1 SSHAT, CDR2 FNYEAQ (reference sequence). Trimming left V 4 bases short and J 5 bases short, with 15 bases between. The CDR3 loop spans 15 amino acids. CDR3 coding DNA: TGTGCCAGCAGCTCCCAACGGGGGGCCAACAATGAGCAGTTCTTC. Its translation is CASSSQRGANNEQFF.